The 20 T cell receptor beta chains given below trace back to one sample, sequenced in a study of cytomegalovirus exposure and HLA in healthy donors. Vbeta (60) and Jbeta (13) primers were used in the PCR. The data were produced by immunoSEQ multiplex PCR, yet TCRdb's version contains in-frame clones alone and is incomplete. The repertoire has a few hundred thousand clones, around 75% of them found once; the top ten carry 1.5% to 2%. The sample comprised PBMCs. These receptors were obtained from a woman in her 30s in good health and CMV-seronegative.

This clone occurred once. The V and J genes are TRBV6-1 and TRBJ1-1; 7 nucleotides align to TRBD1. Germline V lookup: CDR1 MNHNS, CDR2 SASEGT. The ends lost 8 bases at V and 1 base at J; junction bases unmatched: 10. There are 15 residues in the CDR3. This CDR3 reads CASLRPGQWNTEAFF. The CDR3 DNA follows: TGTGCCAGCCTTCGACCGGGACAGTGGAACACTGAAGCTTTCTTT.

This clone has a handful of counts. The V and J genes are TRBV11-3 and TRBJ2-7; 7 bases match TRBD1. The junction had 7 bases not matched to a gene; V was cut back by 5 bases and J by 0 bases. This CDR3 spans 15 amino acids. CDR1 and CDR2 (germline): SGHNT, YENEEA. Here the CDR3 DNA reads TGTGCCAGCAGCCCCCGACAGGGAAGCTCCTACGAGCAGTACTTC. It specifies CASSPRQGSSYEQYF.

This chain connects TRBV6-1 to TRBJ2-7, with TRBD1 matching over 7 bases. The CDR3 sequence is 15 residues long. J lost 3 bases, V lost 6 bases, and 11 bases had no gene match. CDR1 and CDR2 from the germline V gene are MNHNS and SASEGT. The CDR3 loop reads CASSPGTVGNYEQYF. The DNA of the CDR3 is TGTGCCAGCAGCCCCGGGACAGTGGGGAACTACGAGCAGTACTTC.

The CDR3 sequence: CASSPMTGETQYF. The CDR3 nucleotides are TGTGCCAGCAGCCCAATGACAGGGGAGACCCAGTACTTC. The chain joins TRBV14 to TRBJ2-5; 7 nucleotides align to TRBD1. Germline V CDR1 and CDR2: SGHDN, FVKESK. CDR3 length: 13 amino acids. V was clipped by 4 bases and J by 5 bases; unmatched bases: 4.

The CDR3 DNA follows: TGTGCCAGCAGCCGCGGGGGACGGCACACTGAAGCTTTCTTT. Amino acids: CASSRGGRHTEAFF. The J gene is TRBJ1-1, the V gene TRBV5-6; the D gene is possibly TRBD1 (5 bases). The germline V gene has CDR1 SGHDT and CDR2 YYEEEE. The CDR3 runs to 14 residues. V was shortened by 4 bases and J by 3 bases, with 13 bases between the two germline ends.

This chain joins TRBV14 and TRBJ1-2; tentative D call: TRBD1 (6 bases). Trimming cost V 0 bases and J 5 bases, with 22 bases left between them. The length of the CDR3 is 18 residues. Germline V gene data show CDR1 as SGHDN and CDR2 as FVKESK. Here the CDR3 reads CASSQETGSPSRLYGYTF. Here the CDR3 DNA reads TGTGCCAGCAGCCAAGAGACAGGTTCCCCTTCGCGGCTTTATGGCTACACCTTC.

The chain couples TRBV4-1 to TRBJ2-7, with D uncertain. The CDR3 has 14 residues. Germline loops: CDR1 MGHRA, CDR2 YSYEKL. V lost 0 bases and J 5 bases, leaving 11 bases between the germline ends. CDR3 amino acids: CASSQDLEWDEQYF. The CDR3 DNA follows: TGCGCCAGCAGCCAAGATTTGGAGTGGGACGAGCAGTACTTC.

The chain couples TRBV6-5 to TRBJ1-5, with D tentatively TRBD1 (6 bases). The CDR3 length is 15 residues. V lost 9 bases, J lost 5 bases, and 20 bases lay in between. Germline V CDR1 and CDR2: MNHEY, SVGAGI. This chain's CDR3 is CASNDRLGQDQPQHF. The CDR3 DNA follows: TGTGCCAGTAATGACAGGCTAGGACAAGATCAGCCCCAGCATTTT.

This rearrangement joins TRBV10-3 to TRBJ2-6; 9 nucleotides agree with TRBD1. V was clipped by 7 bases and J by 0 bases; unmatched bases: 4. There are 16 residues in the CDR3. Germline V gene data show CDR1 as ENHRY and CDR2 as SYGVKD. CDR3 sequence reads: CAIKWDRDSGANVLTF. The CDR3 region has the DNA TGTGCCATCAAATGGGACAGGGACTCTGGGGCCAACGTCCTGACTTTC.

There are many counts of this clone. The chain couples TRBV5-1 to TRBJ2-1; 7 bases fit TRBD2. The ends lost 0 bases at V and 8 bases at J; junction bases unmatched: 5. Germline V gene sequence: CDR1 SGHRS, CDR2 YFSETQ. There are 14 residues in the CDR3. The CDR3 is CASSLVPRGDEQFF. The CDR3 DNA sequence: TGCGCCAGCAGCTTGGTCCCACGGGGGGATGAGCAGTTCTTC.

This chain connects TRBV7-3 to TRBJ1-1, with D unclear. The CDR3 is made up of 13 amino acids. The germline V gene encodes CDR1 SGHTA and CDR2 FQGTGA. V was trimmed by 1 base and J by 3 bases, leaving 6 bases between them. CDR3 DNA sequence: TGTGCCAGCAGCTTAATGAGGCACACTGAAGCTTTCTTT. Translating gives CASSLMRHTEAFF.

The V call is TRBV18, the J call TRBJ1-4; unclear D gene. Germline V gene lookup returns CDR1 KGHSH and CDR2 LQKENI. The CDR3 sequence is 17 residues long. V was trimmed by 2 bases and J by 2 bases, leaving 15 bases between them. The CDR3 nucleotides are TGTGCCAGCTCACCAAGAAAGAGCGATCTCACTAATGAAAAACTGTTTTTT. Translating it yields CASSPRKSDLTNEKLFF.

This clone has just a few counts. The chain has TRBV19 and TRBJ1-1, with D possibly TRBD1 on 5 matching bases. CDR1 LNHDA and CDR2 SQIVND come from the germline V gene (reference sequence). The germline V and J ends were trimmed by 2 bases and 4 bases, with 11 bases remaining between them. CDR3 length: 14 residues. The DNA of the CDR3 is TGTGCCAGTAGTATACCAGGGTTGGGCACTGAAGCTTTCTTT. Translation: CASSIPGLGTEAFF. The full variable domain, completed using reference TRBV19 and TRBJ1-1, is DGGITQSPKYLFRKEGQNVTLSCEQNLNHDAMYWYRQDPGQGLRLIYYSQIVNDFQKGDIAEGYSVSREKKESFPLTVTSAQKNPTAFYLCASSIPGLGTEAFFGQGTRLTVV.

The V call is TRBV2, the J call TRBJ2-7; 8 bases agree with TRBD2. This CDR3 spans 14 amino acids. The J segment lost 7 bases and the V segment lost 4 bases, leaving 9 bases of the junction unmatched. Germline V lookup: CDR1 SNHLY, CDR2 FYNNEI. The CDR3 nucleotides are TGTGCCAGCAGTGTGACGGGAGGGCCGGGGGAGCAGTACTTC. This encodes CASSVTGGPGEQYF.

The J gene is TRBJ2-3, the V gene TRBV21-1; the table's TRBD2 call for D was not verified on the DNA. TRBV21-1 is labeled a pseudogene. The CDR3 consists of 15 residues. The CDR3 bases are TGTGCCAGCTTCGGACTAGCGGGAGACGCAGATACGCAGTATTTT. It codes for CASFGLAGDADTQYF.

This clone turned up a few times. The gene calls are TRBV5-1 and TRBJ1-1, with D unclear. Germline lookup yields CDR1 SGHRS and CDR2 YFSETQ. The CDR3 is 14 amino acids. With 1 base removed from V and 5 bases from J, the gap between germline ends came to 12 bases. The CDR3 loop reads CASSLTGYGTEAFF. The CDR3, as DNA: TGCGCCAGCAGCTTGACCGGGTATGGGACTGAAGCTTTCTTT. Variable domain in full (rest from reference TRBV5-1 and TRBJ1-1): KAGVTQTPRYLIKTRGQQVTLSCSPISGHRSVSWYQQTPGQGLQFLFEYFSETQRNKGNFPGRFSGRQFSNSRSEMNVSTLELGDSALYLCASSLTGYGTEAFFGQGTRLTVV.

This chain uses TRBV20-1 with TRBJ2-5; TRBD1 is a possible D gene (6 bases). Per the germline V gene, CDR1 is DFQATT and CDR2 is SNEGSKA (reference sequence). The length of the CDR3 is 11 residues. Trimming removed 5 bases at V and 4 bases at J, with 8 bases between. CDR3 sequence reads: CSAVRGETQYF. The DNA of the CDR3 is TGCAGTGCTGTCAGGGGAGAGACCCAGTACTTC.

On this clone: One end of the junction fails to match germline, which may point to a read error. The chain employs TRBV18 and TRBJ2-5; tentatively, D is TRBD2 (6 bases). This CDR3 comprises 12 residues. The germline V gene encodes CDR1 KGHSH and CDR2 LQKENI. CDR3 sequence reads: CATSRRGETQYF. The CDR3 nucleotides are TGTGCCACCTCACGACGGGGGGAGACCCAGTACTTC.

The CDR3 spells CASLDGTGGTDTQYF. DNA for the CDR3: TGTGCCAGCCTAGACGGGACAGGGGGCACAGATACGCAGTATTTT. The chain employs TRBV19 and TRBJ2-3, with 10 bases aligning to TRBD1. CDR1 LNHDA and CDR2 SQIVND come from the germline V gene (reference sequence). J lost 1 base, V lost 9 bases, and 7 bases had no gene match. CDR3 size: 15 residues. Looking up the rest from reference TRBV19 and TRBJ2-3 gives the full variable domain: DGGITQSPKYLFRKEGQNVTLSCEQNLNHDAMYWYRQDPGQGLRLIYYSQIVNDFQKGDIAEGYSVSREKKESFPLTVTSAQKNPTAFYLCASLDGTGGTDTQYFGPGTRLTVL.

The table lists this clone with a count of one. This sequence joins TRBV11-1 and TRBJ2-3, with TRBD2 identical over 8 bases. The J segment lost 6 bases and the V segment lost 0 bases, leaving 5 bases of the junction unmatched. The CDR3 is made up of 15 amino acids. Germline V gene sequence: CDR1 SGHAT, CDR2 FQDESV (reference sequence). In DNA, the CDR3 is TGTGCCAGCAGCTTAGCACGGGGGGGCCTGGATACGCAGTATTTT. Translation gives CASSLARGGLDTQYF.